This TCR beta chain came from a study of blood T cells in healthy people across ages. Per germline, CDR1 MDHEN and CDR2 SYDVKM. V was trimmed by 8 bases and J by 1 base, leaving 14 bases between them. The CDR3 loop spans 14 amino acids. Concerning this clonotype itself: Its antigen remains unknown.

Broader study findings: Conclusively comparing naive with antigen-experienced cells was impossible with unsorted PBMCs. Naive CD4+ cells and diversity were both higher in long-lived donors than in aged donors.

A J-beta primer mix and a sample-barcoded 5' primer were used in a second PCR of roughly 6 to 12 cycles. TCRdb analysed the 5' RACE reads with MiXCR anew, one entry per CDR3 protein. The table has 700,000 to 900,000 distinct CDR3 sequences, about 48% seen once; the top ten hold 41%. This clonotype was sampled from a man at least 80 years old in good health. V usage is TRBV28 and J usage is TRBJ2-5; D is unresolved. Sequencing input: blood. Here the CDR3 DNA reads TGTGCCAGCTATCCGGGCTCCTTCCAAGAGACCCAGTACTTC. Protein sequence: CASYPGSFQETQYF.